This TCR beta chain was captured by sequencing in a study of shared T cell receptors in the human thymus. The data were produced by immunoSEQ multiplex PCR, yet TCRdb's version contains in-frame clones alone and is incomplete. Of more than 550,000 clones listed, about 89% were seen once; the top ten hold under 0.01%. Trimming took off 3 bases at V and 4 bases at J, with 11 bases between the two ends. Germline CDR1 reads SGHKS; CDR2 reads YYEKEE (reference sequence). This CDR3 is built from 14 residues. The same sample was also studied in work on human thymus T cells. That paper adds: The people who donated were healthy Finnish babies having corrective surgery for congenital heart defects. Resections obtained during corrective heart surgery supplied the thymus tissue. Related studies noted strongly shared thymic repertoires across unrelated people.

Sequenced input: thymocytes. This chain uses TRBV5-5 with TRBJ1-3, with D perhaps matching TRBD1 (5 bases). The sequence came from a boy under three years old with a congenital heart defect. CDR3 sequence: CASSWTSIGNTIYF. Here the CDR3 DNA reads TGTGCCAGCAGCTGGACAAGTATCGGAAACACCATATATTTT.